The rows below give T cell receptor beta chains drawn from one sample of a study of post-analysis software for immune sequencing data. TCRdb itself ran the PCR reads through MiXCR, one entry per CDR3 protein. Of roughly 650,000 distinct CDR3 sequences detected, 55% to 70% appear once; the ten largest clones hold around 11%. The sequencing sample was made of blood. The origin of the receptors is a girl aged 2 to 10 with multiple sclerosis. CDR3s include the opening cysteine and the closing phenylalanine or tryptophan. The D gene is left open where the match is weak. The listing skips clone size in some rows; elsewhere it reads once, few, many or a size class.

J | length | size | D | V | CDR3 | DNA
TRBJ2-7 | 15 | . | TRBD1 | TRBV29-1 | CSVDSGTGYSYEQYF | TGCAGCGTTGATTCCGGGACAGGATACTCCTACGAGCAGTACTTC
TRBJ2-5 | 16 | . | TRBD2 | TRBV4-3 | CASSQVTGGGKETQYF | TGCGCCAGCAGCCAAGTAACAGGCGGGGGTAAAGAGACCCAGTACTTC
TRBJ1-5 | 14 | . | TRBD1 | TRBV27 | CASSWDRVGRPQHF | TGTGCCAGCAGTTGGGACAGGGTTGGTCGCCCCCAGCATTTT
TRBJ2-7 | 13 | . | . | TRBV9 | CASSADLGYEQYF | TGTGCCAGCAGCGCGGACCTCGGATACGAGCAGTACTTC
TRBJ1-5 | 14 | few | . | TRBV12-3/TRBV12-4 | CASKNTAHDQPQHF | TGTGCCAGCAAGAATACAGCGCACGATCAGCCCCAGCATTTT
TRBJ2-3 | 16 | . | . | TRBV7-8 | CASSDKPGPGTDTQYF | TGTGCCAGCAGCGATAAACCGGGACCCGGCACAGATACGCAGTATTTT
TRBJ2-7 | 15 | . | TRBD2 | TRBV20-1 | CSARDPRDYSYEQYF | TGCAGTGCTAGAGACCCCCGGGACTACTCCTACGAGCAGTACTTC
TRBJ2-7 | 14 | many | . | TRBV27 | CASSVTGGPVEQYF | TGTGCCAGCAGTGTCACTGGGGGTCCTGTGGAGCAGTACTTC
TRBJ1-2 | 16 | few | . | TRBV10-2 | CASSDFPGGALYGYTF | TGCGCCAGCAGTGACTTCCCCGGGGGAGCTCTCTATGGCTACACCTTC
TRBJ1-1 | 14 | . | . | TRBV16 | CASSLAGGRAEAFF | TGTGCCAGCAGCCTAGCCGGTGGAAGGGCTGAAGCTTTCTTT
TRBJ2-1 | 15 | . | . | TRBV9 | CASSPMDLTYNEQFF | TGTGCCAGCAGCCCGATGGACTTGACCTACAATGAGCAGTTCTTC
TRBJ1-1 | 13 | . | . | TRBV27 | CASTEGVNTEAFF | TGTGCCAGCACCGAAGGGGTGAACACTGAAGCTTTCTTT
TRBJ2-5 | 18 | . | TRBD2 | TRBV5-6 | CASSLVGREDSGKETQYF | TGTGCCAGCAGCTTGGTGGGGCGGGAAGATAGCGGGAAAGAGACCCAGTACTTC
TRBJ2-1 | 14 | . | TRBD2 | TRBV14 | CASSQVVAGGQQFF | TGTGCCAGCAGCCAAGTGGTAGCGGGGGGGCAGCAGTTCTTC
TRBJ2-3 | 17 | . | TRBD2 | TRBV4-3 | CASSQRNLRGGADTQYF | TGCGCCAGCAGCCAAAGGAATCTGCGGGGGGGAGCAGATACGCAGTATTTT
TRBJ2-3 | 13 | . | . | TRBV4-2 | CASSHGVGDTQYF | TGTGCCAGCAGCCATGGAGTGGGAGATACGCAGTATTTT
TRBJ2-1 | 14 | once | . | TRBV6-2/TRBV6-3 | CASSTGDPYNEQFF | TGTGCCAGCAGTACGGGGGATCCCTACAATGAGCAGTTCTTC
TRBJ1-1 | 11 | once | . | TRBV6-2/TRBV6-3 | CASNQNTEAFF | TGTGCCAGCAACCAGAACACTGAAGCTTTCTTT
TRBJ1-5 | 14 | . | . | TRBV12-3/TRBV12-4 | CASSPPGRNQPQHF | TGTGCCAGCAGTCCACCCGGACGCAATCAACCCCAGCATTTT
TRBJ1-4 | 14 | . | . | TRBV27 | CASSLGVVSGKLFF | TGTGCCAGCAGTTTAGGGGTAGTAAGTGGAAAACTGTTTTTT
TRBJ1-2 | 15 | . | TRBD1 | TRBV6-5 | CATHRGSPGGYGYTF | TGTGCCACTCACAGGGGGAGTCCGGGAGGCTATGGCTACACCTTC
TRBJ2-1 | 13 | . | TRBD2 | TRBV24-1 | CATRPSGTDEQFF | TGTGCCACCAGGCCTAGCGGGACGGATGAGCAGTTCTTC
TRBJ1-5 | 15 | few | . | TRBV10-3 | CAISEEQFSNQPQHF | TGTGCCATCAGTGAGGAACAGTTTAGCAATCAGCCCCAGCATTTT
TRBJ2-3 | 14 | . | . | TRBV10-3 | CAISSVGRTDTQYF | TGTGCCATCAGCTCCGTGGGTAGAACAGATACGCAGTATTTT
TRBJ2-5 | 15 | . | TRBD2 | TRBV7-2 | CVSSPGQREGETQYF | TGTGTCAGCAGCCCGGGGCAGCGGGAGGGAGAGACCCAGTACTTC
TRBJ2-1 | 16 | . | TRBD1 | TRBV9 | CASSPKRGRVVNEQFF | TGTGCCAGCAGCCCGAAAAGGGGGCGCGTGGTCAATGAGCAGTTCTTC
TRBJ2-1 | 13 | . | . | TRBV10-1 | CASSPGLLGEQFF | TGCGCCAGCAGTCCGGGGCTCCTTGGGGAGCAGTTCTTC
TRBJ2-3 | 13 | . | . | TRBV27 | CASKAGAGDTQYF | TGTGCCAGCAAGGCGGGGGCGGGAGATACGCAGTATTTT
TRBJ2-3 | 18 | few | . | TRBV28 | CASSPTSLPSWGTDTQYF | TGTGCCAGCAGCCCCACCTCTCTCCCGAGTTGGGGCACAGATACGCAGTATTTT
TRBJ1-2 | 13 | few | . | TRBV12-3/TRBV12-4 | CASSLEGWNGYTF | TGTGCCAGCAGTCTGGAAGGTTGGAACGGCTACACCTTC
TRBJ2-4 | 13 | . | . | TRBV9 | CASSVLREGIQYF | TGTGCCAGCAGCGTACTCCGAGAGGGCATTCAGTACTTC
TRBJ2-6 | 18 | . | . | TRBV27 | CASSPVGTGSSGANVQTF | .
TRBJ2-7 | 16 | . | TRBD2 | TRBV6-2/TRBV6-3 | CASSYELAGLPGEQYF | TGTGCCAGCAGTTACGAGCTAGCGGGGCTCCCGGGGGAGCAGTACTTC
TRBJ2-1 | 10 | few | . | TRBV29-1 | CSVSGGEQFF | TGCAGCGTGAGTGGGGGTGAGCAGTTCTTC
TRBJ2-1 | 17 | once | . | TRBV20-1 | CSARDGQAGISYNEQFF | TGCAGTGCTAGAGATGGTCAGGCTGGTATCTCCTACAATGAGCAGTTCTTC
TRBJ2-7 | 13 | many | TRBD1 | TRBV29-1 | CSVGGTGSYEQYF | TGCAGCGTGGGCGGGACAGGATCCTACGAGCAGTACTTC
TRBJ2-7 | 14 | few | . | TRBV7-2 | CASSERRQASTQYF | TGTGCCAGCAGCGAACGGCGACAGGCCTCAACTCAGTACTTC